What follows are 27 T cell receptor beta chains derived from one specimen sequenced in a study of T-cell memory formation after mild COVID-19. One entry per CDR3 protein results from TCRdb running MiXCR on the 5' RACE reads. The sample lists more than 350,000 distinct CDR3 sequences, 16% occurring once. The sequenced material came from PBMCs or a T cell subset sorted from them (not recorded which). These receptors all come from a man between 18 and 35 years old who had mild COVID-19 (a few samples of this study predate the infection). Cell type and time point are not known.

This sequence joins TRBV12-3 or TRBV12-4 and TRBJ2-7; possibly TRBD1 or TRBD2 for D (5 bases each). Trimming shortened V by 4 bases and J by 1 base, and 20 bases separated the two germline ends. The CDR3 has 17 residues. CDR3: CASSCGGALGGSYEQYF. In DNA, the CDR3 is TGTGCCAGCAGTTGTGGTGGGGCCTTGGGCGGGTCCTACGAGCAGTACTTC.

This chain links TRBV5-5 with TRBJ2-5; TRBD1 matches 8 bases. Germline CDR1 reads SGHKS; CDR2 reads YYEKEE (reference sequence). The CDR3 spans 14 residues. Trimming at V came to 5 bases and at J to 7 bases, leaving 10 bases not matched to a gene. CDR3 region: CASSRTGSLGTQYF. The CDR3 DNA is TGTGCCAGCAGTCGGACAGGGTCCTTAGGGACCCAGTACTTC. Using reference TRBV5-5 and TRBJ2-5 for the parts outside the CDR3, the full variable domain is DAGVTQSPTHLIKTRGQQVTLRCSPISGHKSVSWYQQVLGQGPQFIFQYYEKEERGRGNFPDRFSARQFPNYSSELNVNALLLGDSALYLCASSRTGSLGTQYFGPGTRLLVL.

J is TRBJ1-4 and V is TRBV12-3 or TRBV12-4; D uncertain. The CDR3 length is 13 residues. Trimming removed 7 bases from V and 7 bases from J, with 13 bases in between. CDR3 amino acids: CASNYGGGEKLFF. For the CDR3, the DNA is TGTGCCAGCAATTACGGAGGAGGTGAAAAACTGTTTTTT.

This clonotype showed up just a few times. The V call is TRBV3-1, the J call TRBJ1-3; TRBD1 agrees at 8 bases. Germline V lookup: CDR1 LGHDT, CDR2 YNNKEL (reference sequence). The length of the CDR3 is 17 residues. The V and J ends lost 4 bases and 0 bases, in that order; junction bases with no gene match: 8. CDR3 sequence (DNA): TGTGCCAGCAGCCCATTTGGGACAGGTCCCTCTGGAAACACCATATATTTT. Amino acid sequence: CASSPFGTGPSGNTIYF.

The chain couples TRBV6-2 or TRBV6-3 to TRBJ1-1; TRBD1 is a possible D gene (5 bases). The CDR3 sequence is 15 residues long. Trimming stripped 8 bases from V and 1 base from J, with 17 bases between. Germline V gene data show CDR1 as MNHEY and CDR2 as SVGEGT. The DNA of the CDR3 is TGTGCCAGCGGAGACCCGGGACGGCAGAACACTGAAGCTTTCTTT. This sequence encodes CASGDPGRQNTEAFF.

The genes are TRBV5-1 and TRBJ2-2; D perhaps matches TRBD2 (5 bases). This CDR3 region has 16 residues. V was clipped by 0 bases and J by 0 bases, with 9 bases between them. Germline loops: CDR1 SGHRS, CDR2 YFSETQ. CDR3 region: CASSLGFGTNTGELFF. CDR3 bases: TGCGCCAGCAGCTTGGGGTTCGGGACGAACACCGGGGAGCTGTTTTTT.

CDR3 loop: CASSHTGADTQYF. The CDR3 region has the DNA TGTGCCAGCAGCCACACAGGCGCAGATACGCAGTATTTT. This chain uses TRBV7-3 with TRBJ2-3; D is perhaps TRBD1 (5 bases). The germline V gene encodes CDR1 SGHTA and CDR2 FQGTGA. The CDR3 totals 13 residues. V was clipped by 5 bases and J by 4 bases, with 10 bases between them.

Of note for this clonotype: One junction end does not reproduce the germline sequence, and a read error may be involved. The rearrangement links TRBV20-1 to TRBJ2-3, with TRBD2 as a possible D gene (6 bases). The CDR3 runs to 14 residues. Germline CDR1 and CDR2: DFQATT and SNEGSKA (reference sequence). The CDR3 loop reads CGAQWDEGGNTQYF. DNA for the CDR3: TGCGGTGCCCAGTGGGACGAAGGAGGGAATACGCAGTATTTT.

This clonotype was counted between two and nine times. The chain has TRBV20-1 and TRBJ2-5; a possible D gene is TRBD1 (6 bases). The V and J ends lost 3 bases and 4 bases respectively, with 15 bases between them. Germline V CDR1 and CDR2: DFQATT, SNEGSKA (reference sequence). CDR3 length: 14 amino acids. CDR3 in amino acids: CSARLRGSAETQYF. The CDR3 coding sequence is TGCAGTGCTAGGCTCAGGGGCTCGGCAGAGACCCAGTACTTC.

This clonotype has just a few counts. The chain carries TRBV7-7 and TRBJ2-5, with D maybe TRBD2 (5 bases). The CDR3 contains 16 residues. In germline, CDR1 is SSHAT, CDR2 FNYEAQ (reference sequence). Trimming took off 1 base at V and 2 bases at J, with 14 bases between the two ends. CDR3 nucleotides: TGTGCCAGCAGCTTAGTTCTCTTGAGGGCACAAGAGACCCAGTACTTC. Its translation: CASSLVLLRAQETQYF.

The chain's CDR3 is CASSYRTGGEQYF. The DNA for the CDR3 is TGTGCCAGCAGTTACCGGACAGGGGGTGAGCAGTACTTC. This chain links TRBV6-5 with TRBJ2-7; 10 bases fit TRBD1. Trimming cost V 2 bases and J 7 bases; bases outside gene matches: 2. There are 13 residues in the CDR3. Germline CDR1 MNHEY, CDR2 SVGAGI.

Note on this clonotype: Germline is not matched at one junction end, which may reflect a read error. CDR3 region: CASSGLGLKESSYTEQFF. CDR3 sequence (DNA): TGCGCCAGCAGCGGACTAGGCCTGAAGGAGAGCTCCTACACTGAGCAGTTCTTC. The chain couples TRBV4-1 to TRBJ2-1, with TRBD2 identical over 7 bases. CDR1 and CDR2 from the germline V gene are MGHRA and YSYEKL. This CDR3 has 18 amino acids.

This clonotype occurred a few times. The rearrangement links TRBV5-4 to TRBJ2-5; 8 bases line up with TRBD1. The CDR3 is 15 amino acids. J lost 3 bases, V lost 0 bases, and 4 bases had no gene match. Germline values: CDR1 SGHNT, CDR2 YYREEE (reference sequence). The CDR3 DNA reads TGTGCCAGCAGCTTGGATGTGACAGGGGAAGAGACCCAGTACTTC. Translating gives CASSLDVTGEETQYF.

This clonotype was counted between two and nine times. Germline and junction disagree at one end, which may indicate a read error. The chain employs TRBV5-4 and TRBJ2-2; 7 bases fit TRBD2. The germline V gene encodes CDR1 SGHNT and CDR2 YYREEE (reference sequence). The CDR3 runs 16 residues. In DNA, the CDR3 is TGTGCCAGCAGATCCGGACTAGAGCTGTGGACCGGGGAGCTGGTTTTT. As protein: CASRSGLELWTGELVF.

The chain carries TRBV20-1 and TRBJ2-1; perhaps TRBD2 as D (5 bases). Germline CDR1 reads DFQATT; CDR2 reads SNEGSKA (reference sequence). The CDR3 extends over 14 amino acids. V was shortened by 5 bases and J by 4 bases, with 15 bases between the two germline ends. The CDR3 region is CSARVGIGYNEQFF. DNA of the CDR3: TGCAGTGCTCGGGTCGGGATCGGTTACAATGAGCAGTTCTTC.

This clonotype has only a few counts. This rearrangement joins TRBV11-2 to TRBJ1-2, with 8 bases fitting TRBD1. Germline V gene data show CDR1 as SGHAT and CDR2 as FQNNGV. There are 15 residues in the CDR3. J gave up 4 bases and V 5 bases, and 9 bases lay outside the gene matches. CDR3 loop: CASSPADRVGYGYTF. CDR3 nucleotides: TGTGCCAGCAGCCCCGCGGACAGGGTTGGCTATGGCTACACCTTC.

The rearrangement links TRBV5-4 to TRBJ2-3, with 8 bases aligning to TRBD2. V was pared by 4 bases and J by 2 bases, with 6 bases of the junction left unmatched. The CDR3 has 15 residues. Germline V lookup: CDR1 SGHNT, CDR2 YYREEE (reference sequence). The CDR3 sequence is CASSPAAGVTDTQYF. CDR3 nucleotides: TGTGCCAGCAGCCCGGCAGCGGGGGTCACAGATACGCAGTATTTT.

The V and J genes are TRBV13 and TRBJ1-1; the D gene is possibly TRBD1 (5 bases). This CDR3 is built from 17 residues. CDR1 PRHDT and CDR2 FYEKMQ come from the germline V gene (reference sequence). Trimming removed 4 bases at V and 7 bases at J, with 25 bases between. DNA for the CDR3: TGTGCCAGCAGCTCCCGGAGCCGGGACTTCCGAACAAGTGAAGCTTTCTTT. Protein: CASSSRSRDFRTSEAFF. Complete variable domain (other parts from reference TRBV13 and TRBJ1-1): AAGVIQSPRHLIKEKRETATLKCYPIPRHDTVYWYQQGPGQDPQFLISFYEKMQSDKGSIPDRFSAQQFSDYHSELNMSSLELGDSALYFCASSSRSRDFRTSEAFFGQGTRLTVV.

In its sample, this clonotype was seen a few times. The gene calls are TRBV5-1 and TRBJ1-5, with TRBD1 identical over 7 bases. CDR3 length: 14 residues. Germline CDR1 and CDR2: SGHRS and YFSETQ. V trimming: 4 bases; J trimming: 7 bases; junction bases outside the gene matches: 8. The DNA of the CDR3 is TGCGCCAGCAGCCTGACAGGGTGGGACCAGCCCCAGCATTTT. Translating gives CASSLTGWDQPQHF. Full variable domain (outside the CDR3, taken from reference TRBV5-1 and TRBJ1-5): KAGVTQTPRYLIKTRGQQVTLSCSPISGHRSVSWYQQTPGQGLQFLFEYFSETQRNKGNFPGRFSGRQFSNSRSEMNVSTLELGDSALYLCASSLTGWDQPQHFGDGTRLSIL.

V gene TRBV4-3 combines with J gene TRBJ2-7, with D tentatively TRBD2 (6 bases). The length of the CDR3 is 15 residues. Trimming cost V 2 bases and J 0 bases, with 11 bases left between them. Germline CDR1 and CDR2: LGHNA and YSLEER. Here the CDR3 DNA reads TGCGCCAGCAGCCAACTCCCGGAGGGCTCCTACGAGCAGTACTTC. Encoded protein: CASSQLPEGSYEQYF.

The gene calls are TRBV6-2 or TRBV6-3 and TRBJ1-2; a weak D match, TRBD1 (5 bases). The germline V gene has CDR1 MNHEY and CDR2 SVGEGT. The CDR3 contains 12 residues. V lost 2 bases and J 7 bases, leaving 8 bases between the germline ends. CDR3 protein: CASSYTRAGYTF. In DNA form, the CDR3 reads TGTGCCAGCAGTTACACCAGGGCTGGCTACACCTTC.

This clonotype was seen a few times. The chain employs TRBV15 and TRBJ2-5, with D possibly being TRBD1 (5 bases). Trimming cost V 4 bases and J 4 bases, with 16 bases left between them. The CDR3 has 15 amino acids. The germline V gene encodes CDR1 LNHNV and CDR2 YYDKDF (reference sequence). DNA of the CDR3: TGTGCCACCAGCAAAACGCAGGGTTTCGGAGAGACCCAGTACTTC. Protein sequence: CATSKTQGFGETQYF.

This chain uses TRBV5-1 with TRBJ1-1, with 7 bases that match TRBD1. Unmatched junction bases numbered 10, after V lost 3 bases and J lost 2 bases. There are 16 residues in the CDR3. The V gene's germline CDR1 is SGHRS and CDR2 YFSETQ. The CDR3 sequence is CASSWYRQGRNTEAFF. The CDR3 coding sequence is TGCGCCAGCAGCTGGTACCGACAGGGCAGAAACACTGAAGCTTTCTTT.

This chain uses TRBV19 with TRBJ2-4; D gene ambiguous. This CDR3 has 18 amino acids. From germline, CDR1 is LNHDA and CDR2 SQIVND (reference sequence). The V and J ends lost 4 bases and 0 bases respectively, with 19 bases between them. The CDR3: CASSTWTEGNLAKNIQYF. DNA for the CDR3: TGTGCCAGTAGTACTTGGACGGAAGGAAACCTAGCCAAAAACATTCAGTACTTC.

This clonotype was counted at least ten times. The chain carries TRBV7-9 and TRBJ2-2; no reliable D call. From germline, CDR1 is SEHNR and CDR2 FQNEAQ (reference sequence). The CDR3 is 15 residues long. The V end lost 2 bases, the J end lost 1 base, and 8 bases lay between the germline ends. CDR3 DNA sequence: TGTGCCAGCAGCTTAAAACGCCGGAACACCGGGGAGCTGTTTTTT. Protein product: CASSLKRRNTGELFF.

This clonotype was seen more than once but under ten times. V and J are TRBV7-9 and TRBJ1-2, with D perhaps TRBD1 (6 bases). The V gene lost 4 bases and the J gene lost 4 bases, with 13 bases spanning the gap. Germline V CDR1 and CDR2: SEHNR, FQNEAQ (reference sequence). The CDR3 runs 14 residues. The chain's CDR3 is CASSSTGNGYGYTF. The CDR3 bases are TGTGCCAGCAGCTCCACAGGGAATGGCTATGGCTACACCTTC.

This clonotype was recorded many times. The gene calls are TRBV7-2 and TRBJ2-3; D ambiguous. The CDR3 totals 15 residues. The V and J ends lost 3 bases and 4 bases respectively, with 14 bases between them. Per the germline V gene, CDR1 is SGHTA and CDR2 is FQGNSA. CDR3 amino acids: CASSLLRASADTQYF. CDR3 bases: TGTGCCAGCAGCTTGCTTAGGGCCTCGGCAGATACGCAGTATTTT.